A single sample gave rise to the 4 T cell receptor beta chains below, sequenced in a study of prognosis after radiotherapy for stage I lung cancer. Genomic DNA was subjected to two-round multiplex PCR for amplification of TCR beta CDR3. Round-one PCR had primers specific to each TRBV and TRBJ gene. TCRdb analysed the multiplex PCR reads with MiXCR anew, one entry per CDR3 protein. The sample contains more than 15,000 distinct CDR3 sequences, about 17% of which appear only once. Here the sequenced sample was PBMCs, taken before or after stereotactic body radiation therapy (not recorded which). These receptors were collected from a donor older than 45 with non-small cell lung cancer.

J is TRBJ2-7 and V is TRBV27; D perhaps matches TRBD1 (5 bases). Trimming took off 6 bases at V and 2 bases at J, with 11 bases between the two ends. CDR1 is MNHEY, CDR2 SMNVEV, per germline (reference sequence). The CDR3 is made up of 13 amino acids. The CDR3 DNA follows: TGTGCCAGCAGACAGGCCTTAACCTACGAGCAGTACTTC. It encodes CASRQALTYEQYF.

This clonotype was seen ten or more times. This chain links TRBV5-6 with TRBJ2-1, with 12 positions matching TRBD1. The germline CDR1 and CDR2 sequences are SGHDT and YYEEEE. Germline trimming cut 1 base from V and 7 bases from J; bases unmatched to any gene: 9. The CDR3 runs 17 residues. CDR3 bases: TGTGCCAGCAGCTTGCCTTTGGGACAGGGGGCTCGTAATGAGCAGTTCTTC. As protein: CASSLPLGQGARNEQFF. Drawing the rest from reference TRBV5-6 and TRBJ2-1, the complete variable domain is DAGVTQSPTHLIKTRGQQVTLRCSPKSGHDTVSWYQQALGQGPQFIFQYYEEEERQRGNFPDRFSGHQFPNYSSELNVNALLLGDSALYLCASSLPLGQGARNEQFFGPGTRLTVL.

Ten or more counts support this clonotype. The chain employs TRBV24-1 and TRBJ2-1; TRBD2 aligns across 13 bases. V was clipped by 4 bases and J by 9 bases; unmatched bases: 8. Germline assignment: CDR1 KGHDR and CDR2 SFDVKD. CDR3 length: 16 amino acids. The CDR3 region is CATSEPTSGGAGEQFF. The CDR3 coding sequence is TGTGCCACCAGTGAGCCAACTAGCGGGGGGGCGGGTGAGCAGTTCTTC.

This clonotype was recorded many times. The rearrangement links TRBV6-2 or TRBV6-3 to TRBJ2-7; 8 nucleotides agree with TRBD2. Germline CDR1 is MNHEY and CDR2 is SVGEGT. The CDR3 runs 14 residues. J gave up 0 bases and V 8 bases, and 6 bases lay outside the gene matches. The CDR3 DNA follows: TGTGCCAGCGACTTAGCGGGAAACTCCTACGAGCAGTACTTC. Translated: CASDLAGNSYEQYF.